This TCR beta chain was retrieved from a study of T cell responses to AZD1222 COVID-19 vaccine. Notes on the study in general: An increase in Spike-specific TCR breadth and depth was observed after two AZD1222 doses.

Only in-frame clones appear in the TCRdb table, and some are missing; sequencing was by immunoSEQ multiplex PCR. The sample holds 150,000 to 200,000 clones, 88% seen once. Germline V gives CDR1 MGHRA, CDR2 YSYEKL. The CDR3 runs 17 residues. The V segment lost 1 base and the J segment 5 bases; nucleotides outside the gene matches: 8. Notes on this clone: Its antigen is as yet unknown.

The sequences come from peripheral blood, collected 28 days after the second AZD1222 dose. The genes are TRBV4-1 and TRBJ1-2; 12 positions agree with TRBD1. The TCR was taken from an adult who received the AZD1222 COVID-19 vaccine. CDR3 bases: TGCGCCAGCAGCCAAGGTACGGGACAGGGGGCTTCATATGGCTACACCTTC. It yields the protein CASSQGTGQGASYGYTF.